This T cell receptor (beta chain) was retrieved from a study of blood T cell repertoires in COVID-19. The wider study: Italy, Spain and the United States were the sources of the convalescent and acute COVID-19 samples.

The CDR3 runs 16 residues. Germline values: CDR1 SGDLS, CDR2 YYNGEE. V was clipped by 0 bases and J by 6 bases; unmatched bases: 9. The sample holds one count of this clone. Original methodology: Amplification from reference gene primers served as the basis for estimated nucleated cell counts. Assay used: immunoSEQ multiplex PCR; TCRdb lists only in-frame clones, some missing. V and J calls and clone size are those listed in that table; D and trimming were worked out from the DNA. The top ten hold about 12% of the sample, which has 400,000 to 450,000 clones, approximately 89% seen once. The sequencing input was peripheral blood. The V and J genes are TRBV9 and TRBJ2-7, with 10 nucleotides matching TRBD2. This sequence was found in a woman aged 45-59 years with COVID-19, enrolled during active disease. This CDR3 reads CASSVGSLAGASEQYF. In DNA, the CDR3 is TGTGCCAGCAGCGTAGGGTCCCTAGCGGGGGCGTCCGAGCAGTACTTC.